One sample yielded the 16 T cell receptor beta chains listed below, sequenced in a study of CD8 T cells in Susac syndrome. Random hexamers were used to reverse transcribe roughly 0.45 to 1 ug of RNA. TCRdb reanalysed the immunoSEQ multiplex PCR reads using MiXCR and keeps one entry per CDR3 protein. The table records fewer than 350,000 distinct CDR3 sequences, approximately 89% of them present only once. Sequenced: CD8+ T cells from PBMCs. The receptors come from a human donor with multiple sclerosis.

J is TRBJ2-1 and V is TRBV27, with a weak D call TRBD1 (5 bases). The CDR3 totals 14 residues. CDR1 MNHEY and CDR2 SMNVEV come from the germline V gene (reference sequence). The V end lost 6 bases, the J end lost 10 bases, and 19 bases lay between the germline ends. The CDR3 bases are TGTGCCAGCAGCAGCAGGGCTTGGCTGGAGGAGCAGTTCTTC. Amino acid sequence: CASSSRAWLEEQFF.

The gene calls are TRBV27 and TRBJ1-1; D ambiguous. The CDR3 is 14 residues long. Germline V lookup: CDR1 MNHEY, CDR2 SMNVEV (reference sequence). Trimming stripped 3 bases from V and 5 bases from J, with 13 bases between. The CDR3 sequence is CASSFSGIGTEAFF. Written as DNA, the CDR3 is TGTGCCAGCAGTTTCTCGGGGATTGGGACTGAAGCTTTCTTT.

The V gene is TRBV19, the J gene TRBJ2-1; 7 bases match TRBD2. The V segment lost 10 bases and the J segment 8 bases; nucleotides outside the gene matches: 8. This CDR3 has 12 amino acids. Germline V gene lookup returns CDR1 LNHDA and CDR2 SQIVND (reference sequence). CDR3 bases: TGTGCCACCTGGGGGGGAGGGGATGAGCAGTTCTTC. It translates to CATWGGGDEQFF.

This clonotype was counted a single time. The chain recombines TRBV5-6 with TRBJ2-7; possibly TRBD1 or TRBD2 for D (5 bases each). Trimming left V 4 bases short and J 0 bases short, with 14 bases between. The length of the CDR3 is 15 residues. Germline V gene sequence: CDR1 SGHDT, CDR2 YYEEEE. The DNA for the CDR3 is TGTGCCAGCAGCCTCGAGAGGGGCATCTCCTACGAGCAGTACTTC. Amino acids: CASSLERGISYEQYF.

The chain joins TRBV27 to TRBJ2-5, with D perhaps given as TRBD1 or TRBD2 (5 bases each). The CDR3 is made up of 15 amino acids. In germline, CDR1 is MNHEY, CDR2 SMNVEV (reference sequence). V was clipped by 8 bases and J by 5 bases, with 21 bases between them. The CDR3 region is CASQLRGVFGETQYF. Written as DNA, the CDR3 is TGTGCCAGCCAGTTAAGAGGGGTCTTTGGGGAGACCCAGTACTTC.

V and J are TRBV6-5 and TRBJ1-4; D unresolved. V shed 5 bases and J shed 0 bases, with 7 bases lying between them. Germline V gene sequence: CDR1 MNHEY, CDR2 SVGAGI. CDR3 size: 14 residues. DNA of the CDR3: TGTGCCAGCAGTAGTATGACAACTAATGAAAAACTGTTTTTT. It yields the protein CASSSMTTNEKLFF.

The V and J genes are TRBV7-9 and TRBJ1-2; D is ambiguous. This CDR3 is 15 amino acids long. Trimming took 4 bases from V and 5 from J, leaving 17 bases between them. Germline V gene lookup returns CDR1 SEHNR and CDR2 FQNEAQ (reference sequence). The CDR3 reads CASSYDGSVLYGYTF. Here the CDR3 DNA reads TGTGCCAGCAGCTACGATGGGTCCGTCTTGTATGGCTACACCTTC. The variable domain in full, with the rest retrieved from reference TRBV7-9 and TRBJ1-2, is DTGVSQNPRHKITKRGQNVTFRCDPISEHNRLYWYRQTLGQGPEFLTYFQNEAQLEKSRLLSDRFSAERPKGSFSTLEIQRTEQGDSAMYLCASSYDGSVLYGYTFGSGTRLTVV.

V is TRBV28 and J is TRBJ2-5, with D possibly matching TRBD2 (6 bases). In germline, CDR1 is MDHEN, CDR2 SYDVKM. The CDR3 extends over 17 amino acids. V was trimmed by 2 bases and J by 4 bases, leaving 20 bases between them. The CDR3 bases are TGTGCCAGCAGTTTAGGGGCAGGGAGGCGCAAGCGAGAGACCCAGTACTTC. This translates into CASSLGAGRRKRETQYF.

This sequence joins TRBV11-1 and TRBJ2-3; 13 positions match TRBD2. The germline V gene encodes CDR1 SGHAT and CDR2 FQDESV (reference sequence). The CDR3 length is 20 residues. Unmatched junction bases numbered 16, after V lost 5 bases and J lost 2 bases. The CDR3 loop reads CASSAPGLAGPISFTDTQYF. In DNA form, the CDR3 reads TGTGCCAGCAGCGCTCCGGGACTAGCGGGGCCCATTTCCTTCACAGATACGCAGTATTTT.

The chain links TRBV19 to TRBJ1-1; D is unclear. The V end lost 2 bases, the J end lost 2 bases, and 9 bases lay between the germline ends. This CDR3 region has 14 residues. CDR1 and CDR2 (germline): LNHDA, SQIVND (reference sequence). DNA of the CDR3: TGTGCCAGTAGTATAATCTTCGGTAACACTGAAGCTTTCTTT. Translation gives CASSIIFGNTEAFF.

Only one count was recorded for this clonotype. This chain links TRBV11-1 with TRBJ1-1; perhaps TRBD1 as D (6 bases). Germline-derived CDR1 and CDR2 are SGHAT and FQDESV (reference sequence). The length of the CDR3 is 17 residues. The V gene lost 3 bases and the J gene lost 0 bases, with 17 bases spanning the gap. CDR3 region: CASSLMVTGSLNTEAFF. As DNA, the CDR3 is TGTGCCAGCAGCTTGATGGTAACAGGGAGCCTGAACACTGAAGCTTTCTTT.

This sequence joins TRBV29-1 and TRBJ1-2; D not certain. Trimming stripped 6 bases from V and 0 bases from J, with 5 bases between. This CDR3 spans 11 amino acids. Germline loops: CDR1 SQVTM, CDR2 ANQGSEA. CDR3 sequence (DNA): TGCAGCGTAAATACTAACTATGGCTACACCTTC. Amino acid sequence: CSVNTNYGYTF.

The rearrangement uses TRBV5-6 and TRBJ2-4; possibly TRBD2 for D (7 bases). Germline loops: CDR1 SGHDT, CDR2 YYEEEE. The CDR3 spans 17 residues. The germline V and J ends were trimmed by 6 bases and 1 base, with 20 bases remaining between them. The CDR3 DNA follows: TGTGCCAGCACCCCCTGGGGGGGGAGGGGGGCCAAAAACATTCAGTACTTC. It codes for CASTPWGGRGAKNIQYF.

This chain links TRBV5-5 with TRBJ1-5; 7 bases match TRBD1. Germline V CDR1 and CDR2: SGHKS, YYEKEE (reference sequence). The CDR3 sequence is 15 residues long. The V gene end was trimmed by 4 bases and the J gene end by 4 bases; junction bases not matched to a gene: 8. The CDR3 is CASSRDRAPNQPQHF. CDR3 sequence (DNA): TGTGCCAGCAGCCGAGACAGGGCGCCGAATCAGCCCCAGCATTTT.

The chain links TRBV25-1 to TRBJ2-1; 7 bases match TRBD1. After removal of 4 bases from V and 3 bases from J, the junction contained 6 bases not matched to a gene. Germline lookup yields CDR1 MGHDK and CDR2 SYGVNS. There are 15 residues in the CDR3. The chain's CDR3 is CASSGPGQIYNEQFF. The CDR3 DNA sequence: TGTGCCAGCAGTGGACCGGGACAGATCTACAATGAGCAGTTCTTC. Full variable domain (rest looked up from reference TRBV25-1 and TRBJ2-1): EADIYQTPRYLVIGTGKKITLECSQTMGHDKMYWYQQDPGMELHLIHYSYGVNSTEKGDLSSESTVSRIRTEHFPLTLESARPSHTSQYLCASSGPGQIYNEQFFGPGTRLTVL.

This sequence joins TRBV7-9 and TRBJ2-1, with 11 bases matching TRBD1. Germline V gene sequence: CDR1 SEHNR, CDR2 FQNEAQ (reference sequence). The CDR3 consists of 17 residues. Losses at the gene ends were 5 bases for V and 9 bases for J; bases not matched to a gene: 15. The CDR3 sequence is CASSGIPGQGGRGEQFF. The CDR3 DNA sequence: TGTGCCAGCAGCGGGATACCGGGACAGGGGGGCAGAGGTGAGCAGTTCTTC.